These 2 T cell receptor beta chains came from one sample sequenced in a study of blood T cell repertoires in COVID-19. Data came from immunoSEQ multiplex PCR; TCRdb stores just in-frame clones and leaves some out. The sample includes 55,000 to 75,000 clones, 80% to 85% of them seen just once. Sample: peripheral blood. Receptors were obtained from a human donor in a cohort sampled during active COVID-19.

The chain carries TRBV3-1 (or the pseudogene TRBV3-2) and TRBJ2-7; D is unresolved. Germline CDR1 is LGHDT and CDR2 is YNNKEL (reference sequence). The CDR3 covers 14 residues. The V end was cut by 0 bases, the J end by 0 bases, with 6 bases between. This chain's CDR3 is CASSQDYSSYEQYF. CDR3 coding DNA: TGTGCCAGCAGCCAAGATTACAGCTCCTACGAGCAGTACTTC.

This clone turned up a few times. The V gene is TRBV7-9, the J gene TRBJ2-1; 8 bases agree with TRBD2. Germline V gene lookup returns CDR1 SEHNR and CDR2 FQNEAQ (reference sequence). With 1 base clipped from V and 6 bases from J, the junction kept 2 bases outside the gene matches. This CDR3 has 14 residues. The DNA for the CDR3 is TGTGCCAGCAGCTTAGAGGGGACTAGCAATGAGCAGTTCTTC. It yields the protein CASSLEGTSNEQFF.